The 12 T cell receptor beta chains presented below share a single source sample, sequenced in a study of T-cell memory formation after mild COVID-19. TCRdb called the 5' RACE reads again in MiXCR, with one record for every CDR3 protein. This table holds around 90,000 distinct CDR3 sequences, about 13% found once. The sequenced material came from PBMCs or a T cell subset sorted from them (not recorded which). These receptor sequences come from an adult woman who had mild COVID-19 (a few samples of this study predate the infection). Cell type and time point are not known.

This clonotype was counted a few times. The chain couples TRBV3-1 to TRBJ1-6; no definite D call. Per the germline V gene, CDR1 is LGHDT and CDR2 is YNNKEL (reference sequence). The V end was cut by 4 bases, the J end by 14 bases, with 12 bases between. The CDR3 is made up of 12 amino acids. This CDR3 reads CASSPPGLSLHF. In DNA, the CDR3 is TGTGCCAGCAGCCCACCGGGTTTATCCCTCCACTTT.

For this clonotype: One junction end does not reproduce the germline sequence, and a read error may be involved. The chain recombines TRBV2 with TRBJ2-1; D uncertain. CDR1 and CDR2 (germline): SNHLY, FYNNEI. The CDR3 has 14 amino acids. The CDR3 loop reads CASSGLTIYNEQLF. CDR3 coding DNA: TGTGCCAGCAGTGGACTGACCATTTACAATGAGCAGTTATTC. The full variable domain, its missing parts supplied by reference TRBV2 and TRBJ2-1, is EPEVTQTPSHQVTQMGQEVILRCVPISNHLYFYWYRQILGQKVEFLVSFYNNEISEKSEIFDDQFSVERPDGSNFTLKIRSTKLEDSAMYFCASSGLTIYNEQLFGPGTRLTVL.

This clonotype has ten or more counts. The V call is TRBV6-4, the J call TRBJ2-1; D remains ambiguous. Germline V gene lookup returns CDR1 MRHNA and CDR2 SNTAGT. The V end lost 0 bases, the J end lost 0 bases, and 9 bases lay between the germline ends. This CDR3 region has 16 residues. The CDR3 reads CASSDSDGSSYNEQFF. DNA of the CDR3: TGTGCCAGCAGTGACTCAGACGGTAGCTCCTACAATGAGCAGTTCTTC.

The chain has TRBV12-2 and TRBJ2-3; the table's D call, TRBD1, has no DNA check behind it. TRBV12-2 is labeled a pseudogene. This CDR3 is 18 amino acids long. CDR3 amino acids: CASRLGWDSRTGTDTQYF. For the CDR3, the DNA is TGTGCAAGTCGCTTAGGATGGGACAGCAGAACAGGCACAGATACGCAGTATTTT.

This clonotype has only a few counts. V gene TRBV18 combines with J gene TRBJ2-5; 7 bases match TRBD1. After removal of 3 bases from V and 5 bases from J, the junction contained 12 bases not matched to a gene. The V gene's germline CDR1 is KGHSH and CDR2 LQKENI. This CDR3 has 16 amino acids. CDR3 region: CASSPVERGRRETQYF. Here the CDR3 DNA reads TGTGCCAGCTCACCGGTTGAAAGGGGGCGCAGGGAGACCCAGTACTTC. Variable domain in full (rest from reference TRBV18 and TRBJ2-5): NAGVMQNPRHLVRRRGQEARLRCSPMKGHSHVYWYRQLPEEGLKFMVYLQKENIIDESGMPKERFSAEFPKEGPSILRIQQVVRGDSAAYFCASSPVERGRRETQYFGPGTRLLVL.

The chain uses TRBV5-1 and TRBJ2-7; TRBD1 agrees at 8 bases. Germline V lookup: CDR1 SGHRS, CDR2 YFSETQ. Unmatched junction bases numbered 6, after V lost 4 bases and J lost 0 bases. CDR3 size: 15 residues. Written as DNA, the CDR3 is TGCGCCAGCAGCCCCGGACAGGGCCTCTCCTACGAGCAGTACTTC. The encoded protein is CASSPGQGLSYEQYF. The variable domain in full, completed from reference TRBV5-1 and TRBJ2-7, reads KAGVTQTPRYLIKTRGQQVTLSCSPISGHRSVSWYQQTPGQGLQFLFEYFSETQRNKGNFPGRFSGRQFSNSRSEMNVSTLELGDSALYLCASSPGQGLSYEQYFGPGTRLTVT.

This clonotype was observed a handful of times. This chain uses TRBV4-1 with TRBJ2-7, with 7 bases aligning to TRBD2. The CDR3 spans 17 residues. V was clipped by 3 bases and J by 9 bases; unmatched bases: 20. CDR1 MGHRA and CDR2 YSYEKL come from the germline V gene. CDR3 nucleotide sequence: TGCGCCAGCAGCCACAATACCGGGACTATCAGTCGGAACGGGCAGTACTTC. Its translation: CASSHNTGTISRNGQYF.

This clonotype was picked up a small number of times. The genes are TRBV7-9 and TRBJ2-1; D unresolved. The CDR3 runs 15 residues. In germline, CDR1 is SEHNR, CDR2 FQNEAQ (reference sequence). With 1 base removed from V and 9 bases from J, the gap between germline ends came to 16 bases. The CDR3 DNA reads TGTGCCAGCAGCTTAGTCTCCGGATGGCCCAGTGAGCAGTTCTTC. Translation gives CASSLVSGWPSEQFF. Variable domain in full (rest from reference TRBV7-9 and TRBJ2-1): DTGVSQNPRHKITKRGQNVTFRCDPISEHNRLYWYRQTLGQGPEFLTYFQNEAQLEKSRLLSDRFSAERPKGSFSTLEIQRTEQGDSAMYLCASSLVSGWPSEQFFGPGTRLTVL.

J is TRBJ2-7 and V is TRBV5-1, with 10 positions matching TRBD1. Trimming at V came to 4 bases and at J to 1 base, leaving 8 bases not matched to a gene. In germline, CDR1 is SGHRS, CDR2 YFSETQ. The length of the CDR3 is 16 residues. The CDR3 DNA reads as TGCGCCAGCAGCCTCATCGGGACAGGGGCTTCCTACGAGCAGTACTTC. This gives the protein CASSLIGTGASYEQYF.

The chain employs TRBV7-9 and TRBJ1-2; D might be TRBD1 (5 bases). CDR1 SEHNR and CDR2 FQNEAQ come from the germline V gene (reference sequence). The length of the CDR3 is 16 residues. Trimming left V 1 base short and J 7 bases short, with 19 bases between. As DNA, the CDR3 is TGTGCCAGCAGCTTAGTGACGCAGGGTTCAGGCTCTGGCTACACCTTC. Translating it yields CASSLVTQGSGSGYTF. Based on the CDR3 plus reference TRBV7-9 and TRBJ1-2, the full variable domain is DTGVSQNPRHKITKRGQNVTFRCDPISEHNRLYWYRQTLGQGPEFLTYFQNEAQLEKSRLLSDRFSAERPKGSFSTLEIQRTEQGDSAMYLCASSLVTQGSGSGYTFGSGTRLTVV.

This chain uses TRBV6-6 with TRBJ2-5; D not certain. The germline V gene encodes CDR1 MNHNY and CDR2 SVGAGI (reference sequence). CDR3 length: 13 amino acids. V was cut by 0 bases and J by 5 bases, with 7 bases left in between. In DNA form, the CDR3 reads TGTGCCAGCAGTTACTCCACCGGGGAGACCCAGTACTTC. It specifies CASSYSTGETQYF.

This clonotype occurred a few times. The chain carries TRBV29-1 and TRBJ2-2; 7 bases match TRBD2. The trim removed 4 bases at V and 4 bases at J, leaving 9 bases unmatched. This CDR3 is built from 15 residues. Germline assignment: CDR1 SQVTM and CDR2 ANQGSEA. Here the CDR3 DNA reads TGCAGCGTTGTTCGGCTAGCGGAACCCACCGGGGAGCTGTTTTTT. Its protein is CSVVRLAEPTGELFF.